The rows below give T cell receptor beta chains drawn from one sample of a study of T cells in Graves' hyperthyroidism and ophthalmopathy. TCRdb reprocessed the multiplex PCR reads via MiXCR and lists one record per CDR3 protein. The sample has about 420,000 distinct CDR3 sequences; 15% to 18% are singletons. The specimen was blood. These receptors all come from a woman aged 18 to 35 with Graves' hyperthyroidism. CDR3s include the opening cysteine and the closing phenylalanine or tryptophan. Fields, in order: V gene, clone size, D gene, J gene, CDR3 protein, CDR3 DNA. A D gene is named only where the DNA matches it firmly. Clone sizes are given selectively: once, few, many, or a class where the clone is expanded.

v_call: TRBV7-2
clone_size: few
d_call: .
j_call: TRBJ2-7
cdr3_aa: CASSSGVWYEQYF
cdr3_nt: TGTGCCAGCAGCTCAGGGGTTTGGTACGAGCAGTACTTC

v_call: TRBV3-1
clone_size: .
d_call: TRBD2
j_call: TRBJ2-2
cdr3_aa: CASSPFSGGNPGELFF
cdr3_nt: TGTGCCAGCAGTCCCTTTAGCGGGGGCAATCCCGGGGAGCTGTTTTTT

v_call: TRBV2
clone_size: many
d_call: .
j_call: TRBJ2-7
cdr3_aa: CASSLNGGLGEQYF
cdr3_nt: TGTGCCAGCAGTCTCAACGGGGGGCTCGGCGAGCAGTACTTC

v_call: TRBV12-3/TRBV12-4
clone_size: many
d_call: .
j_call: TRBJ1-1
cdr3_aa: CASSLKPQGWYTEAFF
cdr3_nt: TGTGCCAGCAGTTTAAAACCGCAGGGGTGGTACACTGAAGCTTTCTTT

v_call: TRBV7-9
clone_size: many
d_call: TRBD2
j_call: TRBJ2-7
cdr3_aa: CASSLGGLAGAGQYF
cdr3_nt: TGTGCCAGCAGCTTAGGGGGCCTAGCGGGGGCCGGGCAGTACTTC

v_call: TRBV29-1
clone_size: .
d_call: TRBD1
j_call: TRBJ1-2
cdr3_aa: CSVGLTGGSKIDYGYTF
cdr3_nt: TGCAGCGTTGGTTTGACAGGGGGCTCCAAAATCGACTATGGCTACACCTTC

v_call: TRBV2
clone_size: many
d_call: .
j_call: TRBJ1-2
cdr3_aa: CASTRGSQGGYTF
cdr3_nt: TGTGCCAGCACAAGAGGGTCCCAGGGTGGCTACACCTTC

v_call: TRBV19
clone_size: .
d_call: .
j_call: TRBJ2-1
cdr3_aa: CASSIEVGNEQFF
cdr3_nt: TGTGCCAGTAGTATAGAAGTTGGAAATGAGCAGTTCTTC

v_call: TRBV29-1
clone_size: many
d_call: TRBD1
j_call: TRBJ2-2
cdr3_aa: CSVEDDGQGVTGELFF
cdr3_nt: TGCAGCGTTGAAGATGATGGACAGGGCGTCACCGGGGAGCTGTTTTTT

v_call: TRBV20-1
clone_size: few
d_call: .
j_call: TRBJ2-7
cdr3_aa: CSAGDSLGHEQYF
cdr3_nt: TGCAGTGCTGGGGACTCTCTAGGCCACGAGCAGTACTTC

v_call: TRBV5-1
clone_size: many
d_call: .
j_call: TRBJ2-5
cdr3_aa: CASSSGESAQETQYF
cdr3_nt: TGCGCCAGCAGCTCTGGGGAAAGTGCTCAAGAGACCCAGTACTTC

v_call: TRBV14
clone_size: .
d_call: .
j_call: TRBJ2-2
cdr3_aa: CARGCRTPTGELFF
cdr3_nt: TGTGCCAGGGGTTGCCGGACTCCCACCGGGGAGCTGTTTTTT

v_call: TRBV11-2
clone_size: .
d_call: TRBD1
j_call: TRBJ2-1
cdr3_aa: CASSTDREGEQFF
cdr3_nt: TGTGCCAGCAGCACGGACAGGGAAGGTGAGCAGTTCTTC

v_call: TRBV5-1
clone_size: many
d_call: TRBD1
j_call: TRBJ2-7
cdr3_aa: CASSLRRQDRVHEQYF
cdr3_nt: TGCGCCAGCAGCTTGCGGAGGCAGGACAGGGTCCACGAGCAGTACTTC

v_call: TRBV20-1
clone_size: .
d_call: .
j_call: TRBJ1-6
cdr3_aa: CSARGGIENSPLHF
cdr3_nt: TGCAGTGCCCGAGGGGGAATCGAGAATTCACCCCTCCACTTT

v_call: TRBV6-2/TRBV6-3
clone_size: many
d_call: TRBD2
j_call: TRBJ2-1
cdr3_aa: CASSPLGGGAANEQFF
cdr3_nt: TGTGCCAGCAGCCCCCTGGGCGGGGGGGCCGCCAATGAGCAGTTCTTC

v_call: TRBV7-9
clone_size: .
d_call: .
j_call: TRBJ1-3
cdr3_aa: CASSPRSRFAGDTIYF
cdr3_nt: TGTGCCAGCAGCCCCAGGAGCCGATTTGCAGGGGACACCATATATTTT

v_call: TRBV7-9
clone_size: .
d_call: .
j_call: TRBJ1-1
cdr3_aa: CASRFGARSEAAFF
cdr3_nt: TGTGCCAGCAGGTTCGGGGCCCGGTCGGAGGCGGCTTTCTTT

v_call: TRBV7-8
clone_size: many
d_call: TRBD1
j_call: TRBJ2-3
cdr3_aa: CASSSSGTGRDTQYF
cdr3_nt: TGTGCCAGCAGCTCGTCCGGGACAGGGAGAGATACGCAGTATTTT

v_call: TRBV7-3
clone_size: once
d_call: .
j_call: TRBJ2-5
cdr3_aa: CASSLSPGSETQYF
cdr3_nt: TGTGCCAGCAGCTTATCTCCGGGGAGCGAGACCCAGTACTTC

v_call: TRBV18
clone_size: .
d_call: .
j_call: TRBJ1-2
cdr3_aa: CASSPLEAYGYTF
cdr3_nt: TGTGCCAGCTCACCGTTGGAAGCCTATGGCTACACCTTC

v_call: TRBV4-1
clone_size: few
d_call: TRBD1
j_call: TRBJ2-1
cdr3_aa: CASSQGTGEYNEQFF
cdr3_nt: TGCGCCAGCAGCCAAGGGACAGGGGAGTACAATGAGCAGTTCTTC

v_call: TRBV3-1
clone_size: .
d_call: .
j_call: TRBJ2-2
cdr3_aa: CASTAIATGELFF
cdr3_nt: TGTGCCAGCACGGCTATCGCCACCGGGGAGCTGTTTTTT

v_call: TRBV4-1
clone_size: once
d_call: .
j_call: TRBJ1-4
cdr3_aa: CASGGTTNEKLFF
cdr3_nt: TGCGCCAGTGGAGGGACAACGAATGAAAAACTGTTTTTT

v_call: TRBV11-3
clone_size: many
d_call: TRBD1
j_call: TRBJ2-2
cdr3_aa: CASSLGQGDTGELFF
cdr3_nt: TGTGCCAGCAGCTTAGGACAGGGGGACACCGGGGAGCTGTTTTTT

v_call: TRBV27
clone_size: many
d_call: .
j_call: TRBJ2-7
cdr3_aa: CASSRGSREQYF
cdr3_nt: TGTGCCAGCTCCCGGGGGAGTCGCGAGCAGTACTTC

v_call: TRBV4-2
clone_size: few
d_call: TRBD2
j_call: TRBJ2-3
cdr3_aa: CASKSGTSGGDTQYF
cdr3_nt: TGTGCCAGTAAATCCGGGACTAGCGGCGGAGATACGCAGTATTTT

v_call: TRBV11-2
clone_size: many
d_call: .
j_call: TRBJ2-7
cdr3_aa: CASSFQGSFPYEQYF
cdr3_nt: TGTGCCAGCAGCTTTCAGGGGTCTTTTCCCTACGAGCAGTACTTC

v_call: TRBV2
clone_size: .
d_call: .
j_call: TRBJ2-1
cdr3_aa: CASSASVGGYNEQFF
cdr3_nt: TGTGCCAGCAGTGCCTCGGTCGGAGGATACAATGAGCAGTTCTTC